The source of this T cell receptor beta chain is a study of shared clonotypes between healthy human individuals (dated by TCRdb to about 2020). The study in broad terms: A few men and a couple of women, aged 18 to 49 years, made up the cohort. Per donor, three plates each were used for CD4 naive and CD4 memory, two for CD8 naive, and one for CD8 memory. To estimate repertoire size and how much clonotype sharing occurs between individuals, the study deeply sequenced the blood TCR repertoires of roughly 5 healthy adults. Libraries were prepared and TCR repertoires were sequenced by different laboratories using diverse techniques, in order to increase sequencing depth and limit assay-specific biases. Leukapheresis yielded between about 0.9 and 9 billion PBMCs per donor.

TCR CDR3 regions were amplified from genomic DNA by multiplex PCR using the deep immunoSEQ assay. Extracted genomic DNA from each cell subset was distributed evenly across all wells of several immunoSEQ 96-well plates, and each plate was treated as a replicate. Each replicate PCR for sorted subsets received about 0.2 ug genomic DNA, equal to about 30,000 T cell genomes. Purified libraries were measured with a Qubit 3.0 fluorometer, size-checked on a Bioanalyzer 2100, and measured again with the KAPA Library Quantification kit. Each immunoSEQ 96-well plate was sequenced on its own single-read 150-cycle Illumina NextSeq 550 flow cell. As for the authors' bioinformatics: Because the immunoSEQ output included only junctional sequences and no quality scores, the filtering could not be the same as the filtering used for full-length reads. Sequences were annotated with PyIR, a Python wrapper for IgBLAST v1.9, and V/J genes and CDR3 were assigned using IMGT germline references. Any read was removed if the V/J assignment was weak (E-value above 1e-6), the CDR3 was missing, or the read contained stop codons, out-of-frame junctions, or ambiguous translated residues. V3J clonotypes were defined as sequences sharing an identical inferred V gene, J gene, and CDR3 amino acid sequence. Percentage overlap between repertoires was computed as shared unique clonotypes divided by the size of the smaller repertoire. RTK rarefaction, the Chao1 estimator, and Recon v2.1 estimates of unobserved clonotypes were used to assess repertoire richness. For all TCRbeta clonotypes obtained by the gDNA method from a few donors, generation probabilities were computed with OLGA. The immuneACCESS repertoire file appears here via TCRdb, limited to in-frame rearrangements. These files lack a portion of the clones; in checked studies, under half of the deficit traces to unresolved V genes, and the cause of the others is not known. Clone size and V and J calls were adopted from that table, with D and trimming inferred from the DNA. This sample gives millions of clones in total; approximately 94% of them show up just once. Of the sample, about 1.5% falls within the top ten clones.

CD8 naive samples consisted of CD45RO-negative cells that were positively selected for CCR7, yielding a CD45RA+CCR7+ population without TemRA cells. The donors were healthy, HIV-negative adults with no recently reported acute infections or vaccinations. Every donor was a Caucasian adult residing in Nashville, Tennessee, USA. Blood was obtained by leukapheresis, after which PBMCs were separated by Ficoll-Histopaque density gradient centrifugation and cryopreserved in liquid nitrogen vapor phase. Purity and quantity of every magnetically sorted T cell population were checked by analytical flow cytometry. From each sorted fraction, genomic DNA was isolated and quantified by UV absorbance on a Nanodrop 2000c. The germline V gene (reference sequence) specifies SEHNR as CDR1 and FQNEAQ as CDR2. V is cut by 9 bases and J by 2 bases, and the space between the germline ends is 11 bases. Counted from cysteine to phenylalanine, this CDR3 has 12 amino acids. Only the CDR3 part of the read is kept: 36 bases, read in frame from the first base.

As to this clone: There is no known antigen for this receptor. No qualities accompany the bases; no much larger clone lies one base away.

Overall study outcomes, separate from this receptor: Clonotypes shared by all four sorted-subset donors showed higher generation probabilities than non-shared clonotypes. Sampling was limited to blood, and TCR repertoires in tissue likely differ from TCR repertoires in blood. Based on pairwise subsampling, the degree of clonotype sharing among donors was expected to be affected by sequencing depth. Even with the large sequencing depth, rarefaction of the sorted-subset datasets indicated that sequencing was incomplete. Approximately 5% of naive CD4, roughly 3.6% of naive CD8, approximately 2.2% of memory CD4, and less than 0.45% of memory CD8 clonotypes were shared across several donors. The small number of donors limited the genetic and exposure-history diversity represented. Naive subsets generally had larger estimated clonotype richness than memory subsets did.

The origin of this receptor is a man between 18 and 29 years old in good health. Some clones in this sample may be carry-over from other donors' samples. The sample taken for sequencing was naive CD8+ T cells from PBMCs. Reading the label with the study, this specimen's cell subset or site is: CD45RA+CCR7+. The receptor chain draws on TRBV7-9 and TRBJ2-7, with the identity of the D gene unclear. The CDR3 protein is CASGISPYEQYF. The DNA sequence is given as TGTGCCAGTGGGATCTCTCCCTACGAGCAGTACTTC.